This TCR beta chain was documented in a study of T cells in Graves' hyperthyroidism and ophthalmopathy. As for the study in general: At the time of initial diagnosis and before any treatment, peripheral blood was collected. Points from the study as a whole: Ophthalmopathy could be told apart from stable hyperthyroidism with a 13 V-J model. Blood also held most thyroid clonotypes expanded beyond 0.001.

From germline, CDR1 is MGHRA and CDR2 YSYEKL. There are 15 residues in the CDR3. V lost 4 bases to trimming and J lost 3 bases, with 13 bases between them. Duration under 3 months, a NOSPECS grade of at least 4, and a Clinical Activity Score of at least 3 characterized the ophthalmopathy patients. Ten or more counts support this clonotype. Its specificity is not known. RNA transcripts provided the source from which TCR beta CDR3 regions were amplified. First-round RT-PCR targeting the TCR CDR3 was performed with the HTBI primer set. TCRdb itself ran the multiplex PCR reads through MiXCR, one entry per CDR3 protein. The repertoire has some 490,000 distinct CDR3 sequences, around 16% of them found once; the top ten carry around 28%.

The sample taken for sequencing was blood. V and J are TRBV4-1 and TRBJ1-5; D possibly corresponds to TRBD1 (5 bases). The sequence was collected from a woman aged 25 to 45 with Graves' ophthalmopathy. The CDR3 is CASSPGVAPNQPQHF. DNA for the CDR3: TGCGCCAGCAGCCCGGGGGTAGCCCCCAATCAGCCCCAGCATTTT.